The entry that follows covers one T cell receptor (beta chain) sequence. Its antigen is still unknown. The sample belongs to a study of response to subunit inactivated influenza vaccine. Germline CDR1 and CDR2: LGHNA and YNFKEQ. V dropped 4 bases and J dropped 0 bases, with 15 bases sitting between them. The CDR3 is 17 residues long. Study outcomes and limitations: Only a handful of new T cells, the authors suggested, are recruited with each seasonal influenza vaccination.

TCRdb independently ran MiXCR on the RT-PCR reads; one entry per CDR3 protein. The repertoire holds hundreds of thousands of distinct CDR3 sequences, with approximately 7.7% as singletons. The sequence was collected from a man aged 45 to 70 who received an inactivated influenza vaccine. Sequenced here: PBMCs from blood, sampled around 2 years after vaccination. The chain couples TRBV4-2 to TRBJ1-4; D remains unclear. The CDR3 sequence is CASSRSRVDATNEKLFF. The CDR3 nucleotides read TGTGCCAGCAGCCGATCCCGGGTGGACGCAACTAATGAAAAACTGTTTTTT.